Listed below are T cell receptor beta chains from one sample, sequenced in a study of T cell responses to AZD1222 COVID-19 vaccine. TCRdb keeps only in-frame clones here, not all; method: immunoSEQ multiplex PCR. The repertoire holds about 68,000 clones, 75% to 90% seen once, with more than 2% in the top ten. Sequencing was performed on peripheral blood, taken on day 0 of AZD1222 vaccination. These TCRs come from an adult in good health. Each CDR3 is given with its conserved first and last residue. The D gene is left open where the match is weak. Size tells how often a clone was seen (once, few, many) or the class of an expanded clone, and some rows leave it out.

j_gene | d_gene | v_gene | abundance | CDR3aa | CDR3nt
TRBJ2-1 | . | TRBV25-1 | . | CASSNGPRGEQFF | TGTGCCAGCAGTAACGGGCCTCGCGGTGAGCAGTTCTTC
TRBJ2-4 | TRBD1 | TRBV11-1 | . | CASSEGTGDAPYF | TGTGCCAGCAGCGAAGGGACAGGGGACGCCCCGTACTTC
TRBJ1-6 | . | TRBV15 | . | CATSRDSNSPLHF | TGTGCCACCAGCAGAGATTCGAATTCACCCCTCCACTTT
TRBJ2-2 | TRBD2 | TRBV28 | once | CASWDAGRSGELFF | TGTGCCAGCTGGGACGCCGGGAGGTCCGGGGAGCTGTTTTTT
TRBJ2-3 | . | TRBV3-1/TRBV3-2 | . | CASSQGQEDTQYF | TGTGCCAGCAGCCAAGGACAGGAGGATACGCAGTATTTT
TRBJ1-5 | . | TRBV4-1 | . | CASSQDGSPRQPQHF | TGCGCCAGCAGCCAAGATGGCTCTCCCCGCCAGCCCCAGCATTTT
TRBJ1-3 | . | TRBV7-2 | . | CASSQSGYGNTIYF | TGTGCCAGCAGCCAATCGGGATATGGAAACACCATATATTTT
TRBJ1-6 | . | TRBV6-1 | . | CASSESRNSPLHF | TGTGCCAGCAGTGAATCTAGGAATTCACCCCTCCACTTT
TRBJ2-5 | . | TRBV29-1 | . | CSVGSSGTPGETQYF | TGCAGCGTTGGCTCCTCCGGGACCCCAGGAGAGACCCAGTACTTC
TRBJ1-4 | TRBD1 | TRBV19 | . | CASRQWTGGNEKLFF | TGTGCCAGTAGACAATGGACAGGGGGGAATGAAAAACTGTTTTTT
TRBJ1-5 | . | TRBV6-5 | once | CASSYGEGNQPQHF | TGTGCCAGCAGTTACGGAGAGGGCAATCAGCCCCAGCATTTT
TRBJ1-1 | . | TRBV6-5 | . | CASSYSVGTEAFF | TGTGCCAGCAGTTACTCGGTGGGGACTGAAGCTTTCTTT
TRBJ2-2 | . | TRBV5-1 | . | CASSRSGDTGELFF | TGCGCCAGCAGCCGATCAGGGGATACCGGGGAGCTGTTTTTT
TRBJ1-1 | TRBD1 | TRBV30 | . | CAWERQGGTEAFF | TGTGCCTGGGAGAGACAGGGCGGAACTGAAGCTTTCTTT
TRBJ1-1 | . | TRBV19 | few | CASRSPGNTEAFF | TGTGCCAGTAGGTCTCCAGGGAACACTGAAGCTTTCTTT
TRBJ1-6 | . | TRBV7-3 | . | CASSSTGLGSPLHF | TGTGCCAGCAGCTCCACAGGGCTAGGGTCACCCCTCCACTTT
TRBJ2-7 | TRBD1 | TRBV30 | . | CAWGQGDEQYF | TGTGCCTGGGGACAGGGGGACGAGCAGTACTTC
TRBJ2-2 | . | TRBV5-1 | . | CASSLGPGERNTGELFF | TGCGCCAGCAGCTTGGGCCCGGGGGAGAGAAACACCGGGGAGCTGTTTTTT
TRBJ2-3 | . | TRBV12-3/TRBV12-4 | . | CASSWGPDTQYF | TGTGCCAGCAGTTGGGGCCCCGATACGCAGTATTTT
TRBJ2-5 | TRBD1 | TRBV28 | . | CASSSLSPGGWETQYF | TGTGCCAGCAGTTCCCTATCCCCAGGGGGTTGGGAGACCCAGTACTTC
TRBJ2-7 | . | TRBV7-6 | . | CASSRDPGGQNEQYF | TGTGCCAGCAGCCGAGACCCTGGGGGGCAGAACGAGCAGTACTTC
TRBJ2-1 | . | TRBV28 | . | CASSLIGQGKNNEQFF | TGTGCCAGCAGTTTAATTGGCCAGGGAAAGAACAATGAGCAGTTCTTC
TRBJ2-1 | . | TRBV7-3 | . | CASSPLGDPLDEQFF | TGTGCCAGCAGCCCCTTGGGGGACCCTCTCGATGAGCAGTTCTTC
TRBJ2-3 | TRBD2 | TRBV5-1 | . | CASSLVPTGLAGGRTDTQYF | TGCGCCAGCAGCTTGGTCCCAACGGGACTAGCGGGGGGCCGCACAGATACGCAGTATTTT
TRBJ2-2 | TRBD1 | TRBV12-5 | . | CASGVGTEGTGELFF | TGTGCTAGTGGTGTTGGGACAGAGGGGACCGGGGAGCTGTTTTTT
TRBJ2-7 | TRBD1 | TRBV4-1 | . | CASSQRTGTGGHEQYF | TGCGCCAGCAGCCAAAGAACCGGGACAGGGGGCCACGAGCAGTACTTC
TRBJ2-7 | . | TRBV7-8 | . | CASSPLQSSYEQYF | TGTGCCAGCAGCCCCCTTCAGAGCTCCTACGAGCAGTACTTC
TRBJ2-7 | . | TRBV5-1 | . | CASSLVFTAVYEQYF | TGCGCCAGCAGCTTGGTATTTACAGCCGTCTACGAGCAGTACTTC
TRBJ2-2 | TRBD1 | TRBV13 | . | CASSGGTGELFF | TGTGCCAGCTCAGGGGGCACCGGGGAGCTGTTTTTT
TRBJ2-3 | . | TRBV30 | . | CAWSVIEGTDTQYF | TGTGCCTGGAGTGTCATAGAGGGCACAGATACGCAGTATTTT
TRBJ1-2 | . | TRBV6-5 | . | CASSPDGDYGYTF | TGTGCCAGCAGCCCCGACGGGGACTATGGCTACACCTTC
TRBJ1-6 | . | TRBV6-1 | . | CASSEEGNSPLHF | TGTGCCAGCAGTGAAGAAGGGAATTCACCCCTCCACTTT
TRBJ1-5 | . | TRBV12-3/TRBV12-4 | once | CASRSGNQPQHF | TGTGCCAGCAGGTCAGGCAATCAGCCCCAGCATTTT
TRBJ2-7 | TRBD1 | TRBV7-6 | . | CASSFVGQGRDNEQYF | TGTGCCAGCAGCTTTGTGGGACAGGGGCGCGACAACGAGCAGTACTTC
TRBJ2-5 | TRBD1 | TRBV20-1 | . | CSEGTEETQYF | TGCAGTGAGGGGACAGAAGAGACCCAGTACTTC
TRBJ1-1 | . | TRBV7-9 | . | CASSRDGRNTEAFF | TGTGCCAGCAGCCGAGATGGGAGGAACACTGAAGCTTTCTTT
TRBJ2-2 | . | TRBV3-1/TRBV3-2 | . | CASSQVSGSNTGELFF | TGTGCCAGCAGCCAAGTCAGCGGATCTAACACCGGGGAGCTGTTTTTT
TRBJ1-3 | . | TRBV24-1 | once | CATNRSSGNTIYF | TGTGCCACCAACCGGAGCTCTGGAAACACCATATATTTT
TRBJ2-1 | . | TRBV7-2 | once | CASSPQGGEQFF | TGTGCCAGCAGCCCGCAGGGGGGTGAGCAGTTCTTC
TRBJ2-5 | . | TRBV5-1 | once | CASSLRTQETQYF | TGCGCCAGCAGCTTGAGGACTCAAGAGACCCAGTACTTC
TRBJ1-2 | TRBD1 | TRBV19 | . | CASSIFRTGYGYTF | TGTGCCAGTAGTATCTTCCGGACAGGCTATGGCTACACCTTC
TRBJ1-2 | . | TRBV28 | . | CASSLSQTYGYTF | TGTGCCAGCAGTTTATCCCAGACTTATGGCTACACCTTC
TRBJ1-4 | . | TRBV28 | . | CASSLRGREKLFF | TGTGCCAGCAGTTTAAGAGGGAGGGAAAAACTGTTTTTT
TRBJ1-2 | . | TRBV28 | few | CASSFGAAGYTF | TGTGCCAGCAGTTTTGGGGCCGCGGGCTACACCTTC
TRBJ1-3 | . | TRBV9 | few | CASSVEAPGTGNTIYF | TGTGCCAGCAGCGTAGAGGCCCCGGGTACTGGAAACACCATATATTTT
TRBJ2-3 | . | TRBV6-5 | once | CASSYSVAGTDTQYF | TGTGCCAGCAGTTACTCGGTGGCGGGCACAGATACACAGTATTTT
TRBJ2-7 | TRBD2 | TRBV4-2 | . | CASSQESSGRREQYF | TGTGCCAGCAGCCAAGAATCTAGCGGGAGACGCGAGCAGTACTTC
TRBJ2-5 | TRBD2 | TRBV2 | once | CASRRLAGGQETQYF | TGTGCCAGCAGGCGACTAGCGGGGGGTCAAGAGACCCAGTACTTC
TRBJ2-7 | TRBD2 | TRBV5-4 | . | CASSAKMGTSDSYEQYF | TGTGCCAGCAGCGCAAAAATGGGGACTAGCGACTCCTACGAGCAGTACTTC
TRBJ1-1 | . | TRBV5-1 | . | CASKMAAATEAFF | TGCGCCAGCAAGATGGCGGCCGCGACTGAAGCTTTCTTT
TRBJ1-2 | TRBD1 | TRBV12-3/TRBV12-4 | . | CASSQTGGYGYTF | TGTGCCAGCAGCCAGACAGGGGGTTATGGCTACACCTTC